The next 23 T cell receptor beta chains were all read from a single sample in a study of early T cells in non-severe SARS-CoV-2 infection. Via MiXCR, TCRdb re-called the 5' RACE reads, giving one row per CDR3 protein. The sample has about 43,000 distinct CDR3 sequences; approximately 10% are singletons. Sequencing was performed on whole blood. These TCRs come from an adult who was a healthcare worker with PCR-confirmed SARS-CoV-2 infection or an uninfected control (not recorded which).

The V gene is TRBV2, the J gene TRBJ1-1; TRBD1 might be the D (5 bases). The CDR3 totals 13 residues. Germline loops: CDR1 SNHLY, CDR2 FYNNEI. The V gene lost 0 bases and the J gene lost 10 bases, with 12 bases spanning the gap. In DNA, the CDR3 is TGTGCCAGCAGTGAAGCCAGGGTTTCGGGAGCTTTCTTT. Protein product: CASSEARVSGAFF.

The chain is built from TRBV5-1 and TRBJ1-2, with D uncertain. The CDR3 runs to 14 residues. Between the trimmed V and J ends, which lost 0 bases and 7 bases, there was a span of 13 bases. Looked up from germline, CDR1 is SGHRS and CDR2 is YFSETQ. The DNA for the CDR3 is TGCGCCAGCAGCTTGGCCAGGTCTAGGAGTGGCTACACCTTC. This codes for CASSLARSRSGYTF.

Many counts were recorded for this clonotype. The chain employs TRBV6-2 or TRBV6-3 and TRBJ1-2, with D possibly being TRBD1 (5 bases). The V and J ends lost 5 bases and 8 bases respectively, with 24 bases between them. There are 16 residues in the CDR3. CDR1 and CDR2 (germline): MNHEY, SVGEGT. The CDR3 loop is CASSPPWGTTLEGYTF. The DNA for the CDR3 is TGTGCCAGCAGTCCCCCCTGGGGGACCACCCTAGAAGGCTACACCTTC.

This clonotype has more than one count but fewer than ten. The rearrangement links TRBV20-1 to TRBJ1-1, with 8 positions matching TRBD1. The CDR3 covers 13 residues. The V gene's germline CDR1 is DFQATT and CDR2 SNEGSKA (reference sequence). V gave up 6 bases and J gave up 4 bases; unmatched junction bases: 7. The CDR3: CSATTGTGTEAFF. The DNA of the CDR3 is TGCAGTGCCACTACCGGGACAGGCACTGAAGCTTTCTTT.

V gene TRBV25-1 combines with J gene TRBJ1-6; D possibly corresponds to TRBD1 (6 bases). The CDR3 has 15 residues. The germline CDR1 and CDR2 sequences are MGHDK and SYGVNS. Trimming took off 8 bases at V and 4 bases at J, with 15 bases between the two ends. The CDR3 loop reads CASEDSLRYNSPLHF. The CDR3 coding sequence is TGTGCCAGCGAGGACAGCCTCCGGTATAATTCACCCCTCCACTTT. The whole variable domain, filled in from reference TRBV25-1 and TRBJ1-6, reads EADIYQTPRYLVIGTGKKITLECSQTMGHDKMYWYQQDPGMELHLIHYSYGVNSTEKGDLSSESTVSRIRTEHFPLTLESARPSHTSQYLCASEDSLRYNSPLHFGNGTRLTVT.

The table lists this clonotype with many counts. This rearrangement joins TRBV2 to TRBJ1-2; possible D gene TRBD1, 5 bases. The length of the CDR3 is 12 residues. Trimming shortened V by 7 bases and J by 4 bases, and 10 bases separated the two germline ends. CDR1 and CDR2 from the germline V gene are SNHLY and FYNNEI. The CDR3 DNA follows: TGTGCCAGCACGGACACCTCCTATGGCTACACCTTC. This encodes CASTDTSYGYTF.

The sample holds many counts of this clonotype. The chain recombines TRBV5-1 with TRBJ2-1; possibly TRBD2 for D (5 bases). The CDR3 runs 14 residues. Germline V CDR1 and CDR2: SGHRS, YFSETQ. V dropped 1 base and J dropped 4 bases, with 9 bases sitting between them. The CDR3 sequence is CASSLIGDYNEQFF. In nucleotides, the CDR3 is TGCGCCAGCAGCTTGATCGGGGATTACAATGAGCAGTTCTTC.

The table lists this clonotype with a count of one. As the CDR3 is not closed by the conserved phenylalanine or tryptophan, this likely results from a read error. V gene TRBV9 combines with J gene TRBJ2-5; maybe TRBD1 (5 bases). In germline, CDR1 is SGDLS, CDR2 YYNGEE. With 3 bases removed from V and 0 bases from J, the gap between germline ends came to 12 bases. This CDR3 contains 15 residues. The CDR3 loop reads CASSGTGSYQETQYL. The CDR3 coding sequence is TGTGCCAGCAGCGGTACAGGATCGTACCAAGAGACCCAGTACCTC.

This clonotype was picked up a small number of times. The chain links TRBV6-2 or TRBV6-3 to TRBJ2-3, with D tentatively TRBD2 (5 bases). The length of the CDR3 is 17 residues. Between the trimmed V and J ends, which lost 1 base and 4 bases, there was a span of 18 bases. The V gene's germline CDR1 is MNHEY and CDR2 SVGEGT. This CDR3 is CASSYFHEERFADTQYF. For the CDR3, the DNA is TGTGCCAGCAGTTACTTCCACGAAGAGCGGTTTGCAGATACGCAGTATTTT.

In this sample, this clonotype turned up many times. The J gene is TRBJ2-5, the V gene TRBV12-3 or TRBV12-4; TRBD2 aligns across 11 bases. V lost 6 bases to trimming and J lost 2 bases; unmatched junction nucleotides: 5. The CDR3 is made up of 15 amino acids. The CDR3 DNA reads as TGTGCCAGCAGAGTGACTAGCGGGGAACAAGAGACCCAGTACTTC. The encoded protein is CASRVTSGEQETQYF.

V and J are TRBV5-4 and TRBJ1-1, with D unresolved. Germline V lookup: CDR1 SGHNT, CDR2 YYREEE (reference sequence). V was cut by 4 bases and J by 1 base, with 14 bases left in between. The CDR3 has 15 amino acids. This chain's CDR3 is CASSRITQRNTEAFF. The CDR3 DNA follows: TGTGCCAGCAGCCGCATAACACAGAGGAACACTGAAGCTTTCTTT.

Only a few counts were recorded for this clonotype. The gene calls are TRBV6-5 and TRBJ1-1; D unresolved. The V gene lost 6 bases and the J gene lost 2 bases, with 16 bases spanning the gap. CDR3 length: 15 amino acids. Germline V gene sequence: CDR1 MNHEY, CDR2 SVGAGI. The chain's CDR3 is CASSKPSGVNTEAFF. For the CDR3, the DNA is TGTGCCAGCAGCAAACCCTCTGGGGTTAACACTGAAGCTTTCTTT.

In its sample, this clonotype was seen many times. The V and J genes are TRBV13 and TRBJ2-7, with TRBD2 identical over 11 bases. Germline values: CDR1 PRHDT, CDR2 FYEKMQ (reference sequence). This CDR3 region has 17 residues. V lost 4 bases and J lost 1; bases outside the gene matches: 9. The CDR3 DNA follows: TGTGCCAGCAGCTCAACCGGTAGACTAGCGGGGTCCTACGAGCAGTACTTC. It is translated as CASSSTGRLAGSYEQYF.

The chain has TRBV6-6 and TRBJ1-2; 7 positions match TRBD1. Losses at the gene ends were 1 base for V and 4 bases for J; bases not matched to a gene: 6. The CDR3 covers 15 residues. Germline loops: CDR1 MNHNY, CDR2 SVGAGI (reference sequence). This CDR3 reads CASSYLGQSFYGYTF. CDR3 nucleotides: TGTGCCAGCAGTTACTTGGGACAGTCTTTCTATGGCTACACCTTC.

The rearrangement links TRBV15 to TRBJ2-5, with TRBD1 matching 9 bases. Trimming took 1 base from V and 3 from J; bases not matched to a gene: 6. Germline CDR1 is LNHNV and CDR2 is YYDKDF (reference sequence). The CDR3 has 16 amino acids. The DNA for the CDR3 is TGTGCCACCAGCAGAGTAGGGACAGGGAGAGAAGAGACCCAGTACTTC. Translating it yields CATSRVGTGREETQYF.

The chain is built from TRBV7-2 and TRBJ2-3, with 9 nucleotides matching TRBD2. The germline V gene encodes CDR1 SGHTA and CDR2 FQGNSA. The CDR3 has 14 amino acids. The J segment lost 4 bases and the V segment lost 5 bases, leaving 4 bases of the junction unmatched. CDR3 sequence reads: CASSPGLASDTQYF. DNA for the CDR3: TGTGCCAGCAGCCCGGGACTAGCTTCAGATACGCAGTATTTT.

This clonotype showed up just a few times. V and J are TRBV29-1 and TRBJ2-7, with D possibly TRBD1 on 6 matching bases. Germline CDR1 SQVTM, CDR2 ANQGSEA. The CDR3 runs to 15 residues. With 0 bases removed from V and 0 bases from J, the gap between germline ends came to 12 bases. The DNA for the CDR3 is TGCAGCGTTGAAGATACGACAGGCCTCTCCTACGAGCAGTACTTC. Its translation: CSVEDTTGLSYEQYF.

This chain links TRBV10-3 with TRBJ1-1; D unresolved. This CDR3 contains 14 residues. V dropped 6 bases and J dropped 5 bases, with 16 bases sitting between them. CDR1 and CDR2 (germline): ENHRY, SYGVKD. For the CDR3, the DNA is TGTGCCATCAGGGTTCAAATCCTGGGAACTGAAGCTTTCTTT. Its translation: CAIRVQILGTEAFF.

This chain links TRBV4-3 with TRBJ1-4; D remains unclear. V was clipped by 8 bases and J by 6 bases, with 19 bases between them. Germline CDR1 is LGHNA and CDR2 is YSLEER. The CDR3 consists of 15 residues. The DNA of the CDR3 is TGCGCCAGCTCAGCCACTGGGCCACGAGATGAAAAACTGTTTTTT. Translation gives CASSATGPRDEKLFF.

V and J are TRBV10-2 and TRBJ1-5, with TRBD1 matching over 7 bases. Trimming at V came to 10 bases and at J to 0 bases, leaving 3 bases not matched to a gene. Germline loops: CDR1 WSHSY, CDR2 SAAADI. The CDR3 runs 13 residues. Here the CDR3 reads CATRQGSNQPQHF. The CDR3 coding sequence is TGCGCCACCCGACAGGGTAGCAATCAGCCCCAGCATTTT.

This clonotype has just a few counts. The rearrangement joins TRBV24-1 to TRBJ1-5; D is perhaps TRBD1 (6 bases). Looked up from germline, CDR1 is KGHDR and CDR2 is SFDVKD. V lost 0 bases, J lost 0 bases, and 8 bases lay in between. The CDR3 is 16 residues long. CDR3 sequence: CATSDLQGYSNQPQHF. The CDR3 DNA is TGTGCCACCAGTGATTTGCAGGGGTATAGCAATCAGCCCCAGCATTTT.

This clonotype was found a few times. V is TRBV9 and J is TRBJ1-5; 10 bases are a match to TRBD1. The CDR3 covers 15 residues. The germline CDR1 and CDR2 sequences are SGDLS and YYNGEE. The V gene end was trimmed by 5 bases and the J gene end by 5 bases; junction bases not matched to a gene: 7. The CDR3 DNA reads as TGTGCCAGCAGTGTGACAGGGGGCTCGGATCAGCCCCAGCATTTT. This gives the protein CASSVTGGSDQPQHF.

The V call is TRBV9, the J call TRBJ2-7, with TRBD1 identical over 9 bases. The CDR3 is 15 residues long. CDR1 is SGDLS, CDR2 YYNGEE, per germline. The trim removed 3 bases at V and 0 bases at J, leaving 4 bases unmatched. The CDR3 DNA sequence: TGTGCCAGCAGCGCGACAGGGGGGGCCTCCTACGAGCAGTACTTC. Its protein product is CASSATGGASYEQYF.